This T cell receptor (beta chain) was obtained from a study of blood T cell repertoires in COVID-19. CDR1 is MNHEY, CDR2 SMNVEV, per germline (reference sequence). This CDR3 has 15 residues. Losses at the gene ends were 8 bases for V and 1 base for J; bases not matched to a gene: 10. Only in-frame clones appear in the TCRdb table, and some are missing; sequencing was by immunoSEQ multiplex PCR. The sample records roughly 130,000 clones, around nine tenths being singletons. The TCR was taken from a man between 60 and 70 years old with active or convalescent COVID-19. This chain links TRBV27 with TRBJ1-2, with 7 bases identical to TRBD1. The sample consisted of peripheral blood. The CDR3 loop is CASYLRDRDNYGYTF. The CDR3 bases are TGTGCCAGCTATCTCCGCGACAGGGATAACTATGGCTACACCTTC.